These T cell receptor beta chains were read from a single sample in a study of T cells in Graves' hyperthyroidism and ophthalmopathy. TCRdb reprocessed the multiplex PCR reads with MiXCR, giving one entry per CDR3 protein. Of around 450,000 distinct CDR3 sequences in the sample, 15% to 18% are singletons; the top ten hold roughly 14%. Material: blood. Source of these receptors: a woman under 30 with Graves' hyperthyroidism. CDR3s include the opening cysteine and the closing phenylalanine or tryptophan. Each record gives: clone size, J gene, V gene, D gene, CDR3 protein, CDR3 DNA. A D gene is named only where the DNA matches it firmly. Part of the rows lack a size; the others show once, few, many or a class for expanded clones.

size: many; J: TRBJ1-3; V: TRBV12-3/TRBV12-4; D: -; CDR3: CASSFGANTIYF; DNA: TGTGCCAGCAGTTTCGGGGCAAACACCATATATTTT
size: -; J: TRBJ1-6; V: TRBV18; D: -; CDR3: CASSPNPGLVSYNSPLHF; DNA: TGTGCCAGCTCACCCAATCCGGGACTCGTCTCCTATAATTCACCCCTCCACTTT
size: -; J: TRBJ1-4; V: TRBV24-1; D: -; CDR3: CATAEGTAINEKLFF; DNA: TGTGCCACCGCCGAGGGGACGGCAATTAATGAAAAACTGTTTTTT
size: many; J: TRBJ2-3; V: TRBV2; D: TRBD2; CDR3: CASKRGGADTQYF; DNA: TGTGCCAGCAAAAGGGGAGGGGCAGATACGCAGTATTTT
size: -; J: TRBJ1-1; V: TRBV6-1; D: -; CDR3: CASSDFKDNTEAFF; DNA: TGTGCCAGCAGTGATTTTAAGGACAACACTGAAGCTTTCTTT
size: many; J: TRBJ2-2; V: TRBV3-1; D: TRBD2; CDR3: CASRWTSGRTGELFF; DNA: TGTGCCAGCAGATGGACTAGCGGGAGGACCGGGGAGCTGTTTTTT
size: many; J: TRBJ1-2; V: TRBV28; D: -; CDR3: CASTSVGRIYGYTF; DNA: TGTGCCAGCACCTCCGTGGGGAGGATCTATGGCTACACCTTC
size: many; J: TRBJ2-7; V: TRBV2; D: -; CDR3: CASSEIPSYEQYF; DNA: TGTGCCAGCAGTGAGATACCCTCCTACGAGCAGTACTTC
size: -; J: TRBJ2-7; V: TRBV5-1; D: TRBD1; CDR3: CASSPRQGGLTYEQYF; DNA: TGCGCCAGCAGCCCGAGACAGGGTGGGCTAACCTACGAGCAGTACTTC
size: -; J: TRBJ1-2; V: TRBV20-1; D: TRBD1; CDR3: CSARGPATTGEIGYTF; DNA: TGCAGTGCTAGGGGACCCGCCACCACAGGGGAGATCGGCTACACCTTC
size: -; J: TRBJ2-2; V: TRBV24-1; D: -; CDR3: CATSSRTFGTGELFF; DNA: TGTGCCACCAGCTCCCGGACTTTTGGCACCGGGGAGCTGTTTTTT
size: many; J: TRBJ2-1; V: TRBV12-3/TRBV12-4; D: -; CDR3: CASSSTGIHNEQFF; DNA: TGTGCCAGCAGCTCTACAGGGATCCACAATGAGCAGTTCTTC
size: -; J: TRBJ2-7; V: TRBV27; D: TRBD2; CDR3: CASSSRAGFYEQYF; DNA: TGTGCCAGCAGTTCGCGAGCGGGATTTTACGAGCAGTACTTC
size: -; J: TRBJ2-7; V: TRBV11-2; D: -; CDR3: CASSGVRADIYEQYF; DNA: TGTGCCAGCAGCGGTGTTCGAGCGGATATCTACGAGCAGTACTTC
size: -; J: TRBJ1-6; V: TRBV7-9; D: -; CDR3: CASSGRGQQNSPLHF; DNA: TGTGCCAGCAGCGGACGTGGACAGCAAAATTCACCCCTCCACTTT
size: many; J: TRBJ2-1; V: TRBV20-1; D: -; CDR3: CSARGVSLGNEQFF; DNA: TGCAGTGCTAGAGGTGTCAGCCTGGGCAATGAGCAGTTCTTC
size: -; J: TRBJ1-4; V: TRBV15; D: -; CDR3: CATSWDELGEKLFF; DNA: TGTGCCACCAGCTGGGACGAGTTGGGCGAAAAACTGTTTTTT
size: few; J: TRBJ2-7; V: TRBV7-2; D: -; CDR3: CASSLVPSLEQYF; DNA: TGTGCCAGCAGCTTAGTTCCCTCCCTCGAGCAGTACTTC
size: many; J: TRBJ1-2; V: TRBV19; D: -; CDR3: CASSTHLGNGYGYTF; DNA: TGTGCCAGTAGTACCCATCTTGGTAACGGCTATGGCTACACCTTC
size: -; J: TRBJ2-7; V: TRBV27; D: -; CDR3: CASSLSSPETYEQYF; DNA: TGTGCCAGCAGTTTATCTTCGCCGGAAACCTACGAGCAGTACTTC
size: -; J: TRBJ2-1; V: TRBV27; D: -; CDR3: CASGPTSGAYNEQFF; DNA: TGTGCCAGCGGCCCGACTTCCGGGGCGTACAATGAGCAGTTCTTC
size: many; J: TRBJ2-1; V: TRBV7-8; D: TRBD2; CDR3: CASSLLVSGGAYNEQFF; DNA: TGTGCCAGCAGCTTACTAGTTAGCGGGGGGGCCTACAATGAGCAGTTCTTC
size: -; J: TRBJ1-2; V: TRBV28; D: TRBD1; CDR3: CASSGTGQHNYGYTF; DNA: TGTGCCAGCAGCGGGACAGGGCAACATAACTATGGCTACACCTTC
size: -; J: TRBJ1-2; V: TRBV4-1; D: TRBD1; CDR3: CASSSGQIYGYTF; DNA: TGCGCCAGCAGCTCGGGACAGATCTATGGCTACACCTTC
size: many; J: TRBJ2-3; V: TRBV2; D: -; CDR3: CASRSEVGSTDTQYF; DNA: TGTGCCAGCAGGAGCGAAGTGGGTAGCACAGATACGCAGTATTTT
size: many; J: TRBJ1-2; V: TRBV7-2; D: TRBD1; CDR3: CASSLALRQGNGYTF; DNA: TGTGCCAGCAGCTTAGCGCTGAGACAGGGGAATGGCTACACCTTC
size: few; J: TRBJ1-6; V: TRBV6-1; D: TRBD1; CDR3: CASRQGADNSPLHF; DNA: TGTGCCAGCAGACAGGGGGCTGATAATTCACCCCTCCACTTT
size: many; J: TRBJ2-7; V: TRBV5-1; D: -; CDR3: CASSLVGNYEQYF; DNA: TGCGCCAGCAGCTTGGTGGGTAACTACGAGCAGTACTTC
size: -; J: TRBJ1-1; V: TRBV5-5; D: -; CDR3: CASRFSGGNTEAFF; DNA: TGTGCCAGCAGATTTAGCGGGGGGAACACTGAAGCTTTCTTT
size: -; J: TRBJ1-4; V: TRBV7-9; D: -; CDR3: CASSQASTPWGEKLFF; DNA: TGCGCCAGCAGCCAGGCTTCGACCCCCTGGGGTGAAAAACTGTTTTTT
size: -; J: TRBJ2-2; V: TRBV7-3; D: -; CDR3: CASSPGFVSTGELFF; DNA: TGTGCCAGCAGCCCCGGGTTCGTCTCCACCGGGGAGCTGTTTTTT
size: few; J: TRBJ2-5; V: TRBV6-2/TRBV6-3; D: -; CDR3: CTSSYGQFQETQYF; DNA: TGTACCAGCAGTTATGGCCAGTTCCAAGAGACCCAGTACTTC
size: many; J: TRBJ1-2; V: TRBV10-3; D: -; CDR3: CAISKRDTPNYGYTF; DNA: TGTGCCATCAGCAAACGGGACACCCCTAACTATGGCTACACCTTC
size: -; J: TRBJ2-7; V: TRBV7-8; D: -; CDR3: CASSYGRNQQYF; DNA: TGTGCCAGCAGCTATGGACGGAACCAGCAGTACTTC
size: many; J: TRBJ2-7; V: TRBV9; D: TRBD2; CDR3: CASSVDVAGGYEQYF; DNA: TGTGCCAGCAGCGTAGATGTAGCGGGGGGCTACGAGCAGTACTTC
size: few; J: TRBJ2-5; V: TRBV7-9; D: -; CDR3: CASTSWDQETQYF; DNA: TGTGCCAGCACCTCGTGGGACCAAGAGACCCAGTACTTC
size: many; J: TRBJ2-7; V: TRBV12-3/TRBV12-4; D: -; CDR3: CASTRELFYEQYF; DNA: TGTGCCAGCACCCGGGAGCTGTTCTACGAGCAGTACTTC
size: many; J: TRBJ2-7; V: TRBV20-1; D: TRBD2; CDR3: CSASGLAGLNEQYF; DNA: TGCAGTGCTAGTGGGCTAGCGGGTCTGAACGAGCAGTACTTC
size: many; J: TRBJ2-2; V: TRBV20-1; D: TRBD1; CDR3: CSADRGGTGELFF; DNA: TGCAGTGCCGACAGGGGGGGGACCGGGGAGCTGTTTTTT
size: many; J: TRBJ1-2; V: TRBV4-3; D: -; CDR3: CASSQGPRGYGYTF; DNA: TGCGCCAGCAGCCAAGGTCCACGGGGGTATGGCTACACCTTC
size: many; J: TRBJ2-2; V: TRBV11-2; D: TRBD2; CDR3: CASSRTRVTGELFF; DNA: TGTGCCAGCAGCCGGACTAGGGTCACCGGGGAGCTGTTTTTT
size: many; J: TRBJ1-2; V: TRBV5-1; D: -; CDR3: CASSLYESNYGYTF; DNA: TGCGCCAGCAGCTTGTACGAGTCTAACTATGGCTACACCTTC
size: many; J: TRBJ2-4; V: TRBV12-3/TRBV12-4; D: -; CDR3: CASSSVWPSGGLRGNIQYF; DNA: TGTGCCAGCAGTTCTGTGTGGCCCTCTGGGGGGCTCAGGGGGAACATTCAGTACTTC
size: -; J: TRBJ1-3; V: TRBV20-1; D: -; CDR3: CSAPAGAGNTIYF; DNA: TGCAGTGCTCCGGCGGGGGCGGGAAACACCATATATTTT
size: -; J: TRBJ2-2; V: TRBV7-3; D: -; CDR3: CASSSNSPGASNTGELFF; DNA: TGTGCCAGCAGCTCTAATAGTCCAGGGGCGTCGAACACCGGGGAGCTGTTTTTT
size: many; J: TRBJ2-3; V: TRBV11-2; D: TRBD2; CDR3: CASSRPWTSGSVTQYF; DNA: TGTGCCAGCAGCCGCCCTTGGACTAGCGGTTCGGTTACGCAGTATTTT
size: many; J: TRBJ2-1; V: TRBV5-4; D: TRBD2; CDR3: CASSPLATLAGSDEQFF; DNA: TGTGCCAGCAGCCCCTTGGCCACACTAGCGGGAAGTGATGAGCAGTTCTTC
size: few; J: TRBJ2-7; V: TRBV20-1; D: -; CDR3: CSARARGLTYEQYF; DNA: TGCAGTGCTAGGGCCCGTGGCTTAACATACGAGCAGTACTTC
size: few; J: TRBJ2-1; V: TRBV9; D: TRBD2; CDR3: CASSVDVAGSEGGSYNEQFF; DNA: TGTGCCAGCAGCGTAGACGTAGCGGGGTCAGAGGGCGGCTCCTACAATGAGCAGTTCTTC
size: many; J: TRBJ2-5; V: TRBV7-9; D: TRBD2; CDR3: CASRPEGGGRAEETQYF; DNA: TGTGCCAGCAGACCCGAGGGAGGCGGGAGGGCCGAAGAGACCCAGTACTTC
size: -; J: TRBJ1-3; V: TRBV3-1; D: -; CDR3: CASSPGSVGTIYF; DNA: TGTGCCAGCAGCCCCGGGTCGGTAGGCACCATATATTTT
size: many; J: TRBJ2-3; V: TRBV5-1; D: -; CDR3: CAGSPGPSGADTQYF; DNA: TGCGCCGGCAGCCCGGGCCCGTCCGGGGCAGATACGCAGTATTTT
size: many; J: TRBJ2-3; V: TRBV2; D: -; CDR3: CASTWREGDTDTQYF; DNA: TGTGCCAGCACCTGGAGGGAGGGGGATACGGATACGCAGTATTTT
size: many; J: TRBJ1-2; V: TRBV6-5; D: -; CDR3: CASSYSLANYGYTF; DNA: TGTGCCAGCAGTTACTCATTAGCTAACTATGGCTACACCTTC
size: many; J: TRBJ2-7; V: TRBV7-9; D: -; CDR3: CASSPGITGYEQYF; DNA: TGTGCCAGCAGCCCCGGGATTACAGGGTACGAGCAGTACTTC
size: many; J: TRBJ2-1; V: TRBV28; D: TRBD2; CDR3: CASSSFGLAGSSYNEQFF; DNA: TGTGCCAGCAGTTCCTTCGGACTAGCGGGAAGCTCCTACAATGAGCAGTTCTTC